The source of this T cell receptor (beta chain) is a study of blood T cell repertoires in COVID-19. About the research overall: Collection of acute and convalescent COVID-19 samples took place in the United States, Italy and Spain. Sample material is recorded as cDNA or gDNA derived from T cells, B-cell-depleted T cells, or PBMCs.

The authors' processing: Amplification of reference gene primers was used by the study to estimate nucleated cell counts. Measured with immunoSEQ multiplex PCR; TCRdb has only the in-frame clones, and not every one. That table furnishes V, J and clone size, whereas the DNA furnished D and trimming. The sample has around 140,000 clones, just under 80% seen once; the top ten hold about 2%. Trimming cost V 3 bases and J 10 bases, with 21 bases left between them. CDR3 size: 16 residues. Germline assignment: CDR1 KGHDR and CDR2 SFDVKD. The sample consisted of peripheral blood. V is TRBV24-1 and J is TRBJ2-1; D might be TRBD1 (6 bases). This clonotype originated in a woman aged 60-70 years with acute or convalescent COVID-19. The CDR3 region is CATSDRVPRLRGEQFF. The CDR3, as DNA: TGTGCCACCAGTGATCGGGTCCCTAGGCTGAGGGGGGAGCAGTTCTTC.